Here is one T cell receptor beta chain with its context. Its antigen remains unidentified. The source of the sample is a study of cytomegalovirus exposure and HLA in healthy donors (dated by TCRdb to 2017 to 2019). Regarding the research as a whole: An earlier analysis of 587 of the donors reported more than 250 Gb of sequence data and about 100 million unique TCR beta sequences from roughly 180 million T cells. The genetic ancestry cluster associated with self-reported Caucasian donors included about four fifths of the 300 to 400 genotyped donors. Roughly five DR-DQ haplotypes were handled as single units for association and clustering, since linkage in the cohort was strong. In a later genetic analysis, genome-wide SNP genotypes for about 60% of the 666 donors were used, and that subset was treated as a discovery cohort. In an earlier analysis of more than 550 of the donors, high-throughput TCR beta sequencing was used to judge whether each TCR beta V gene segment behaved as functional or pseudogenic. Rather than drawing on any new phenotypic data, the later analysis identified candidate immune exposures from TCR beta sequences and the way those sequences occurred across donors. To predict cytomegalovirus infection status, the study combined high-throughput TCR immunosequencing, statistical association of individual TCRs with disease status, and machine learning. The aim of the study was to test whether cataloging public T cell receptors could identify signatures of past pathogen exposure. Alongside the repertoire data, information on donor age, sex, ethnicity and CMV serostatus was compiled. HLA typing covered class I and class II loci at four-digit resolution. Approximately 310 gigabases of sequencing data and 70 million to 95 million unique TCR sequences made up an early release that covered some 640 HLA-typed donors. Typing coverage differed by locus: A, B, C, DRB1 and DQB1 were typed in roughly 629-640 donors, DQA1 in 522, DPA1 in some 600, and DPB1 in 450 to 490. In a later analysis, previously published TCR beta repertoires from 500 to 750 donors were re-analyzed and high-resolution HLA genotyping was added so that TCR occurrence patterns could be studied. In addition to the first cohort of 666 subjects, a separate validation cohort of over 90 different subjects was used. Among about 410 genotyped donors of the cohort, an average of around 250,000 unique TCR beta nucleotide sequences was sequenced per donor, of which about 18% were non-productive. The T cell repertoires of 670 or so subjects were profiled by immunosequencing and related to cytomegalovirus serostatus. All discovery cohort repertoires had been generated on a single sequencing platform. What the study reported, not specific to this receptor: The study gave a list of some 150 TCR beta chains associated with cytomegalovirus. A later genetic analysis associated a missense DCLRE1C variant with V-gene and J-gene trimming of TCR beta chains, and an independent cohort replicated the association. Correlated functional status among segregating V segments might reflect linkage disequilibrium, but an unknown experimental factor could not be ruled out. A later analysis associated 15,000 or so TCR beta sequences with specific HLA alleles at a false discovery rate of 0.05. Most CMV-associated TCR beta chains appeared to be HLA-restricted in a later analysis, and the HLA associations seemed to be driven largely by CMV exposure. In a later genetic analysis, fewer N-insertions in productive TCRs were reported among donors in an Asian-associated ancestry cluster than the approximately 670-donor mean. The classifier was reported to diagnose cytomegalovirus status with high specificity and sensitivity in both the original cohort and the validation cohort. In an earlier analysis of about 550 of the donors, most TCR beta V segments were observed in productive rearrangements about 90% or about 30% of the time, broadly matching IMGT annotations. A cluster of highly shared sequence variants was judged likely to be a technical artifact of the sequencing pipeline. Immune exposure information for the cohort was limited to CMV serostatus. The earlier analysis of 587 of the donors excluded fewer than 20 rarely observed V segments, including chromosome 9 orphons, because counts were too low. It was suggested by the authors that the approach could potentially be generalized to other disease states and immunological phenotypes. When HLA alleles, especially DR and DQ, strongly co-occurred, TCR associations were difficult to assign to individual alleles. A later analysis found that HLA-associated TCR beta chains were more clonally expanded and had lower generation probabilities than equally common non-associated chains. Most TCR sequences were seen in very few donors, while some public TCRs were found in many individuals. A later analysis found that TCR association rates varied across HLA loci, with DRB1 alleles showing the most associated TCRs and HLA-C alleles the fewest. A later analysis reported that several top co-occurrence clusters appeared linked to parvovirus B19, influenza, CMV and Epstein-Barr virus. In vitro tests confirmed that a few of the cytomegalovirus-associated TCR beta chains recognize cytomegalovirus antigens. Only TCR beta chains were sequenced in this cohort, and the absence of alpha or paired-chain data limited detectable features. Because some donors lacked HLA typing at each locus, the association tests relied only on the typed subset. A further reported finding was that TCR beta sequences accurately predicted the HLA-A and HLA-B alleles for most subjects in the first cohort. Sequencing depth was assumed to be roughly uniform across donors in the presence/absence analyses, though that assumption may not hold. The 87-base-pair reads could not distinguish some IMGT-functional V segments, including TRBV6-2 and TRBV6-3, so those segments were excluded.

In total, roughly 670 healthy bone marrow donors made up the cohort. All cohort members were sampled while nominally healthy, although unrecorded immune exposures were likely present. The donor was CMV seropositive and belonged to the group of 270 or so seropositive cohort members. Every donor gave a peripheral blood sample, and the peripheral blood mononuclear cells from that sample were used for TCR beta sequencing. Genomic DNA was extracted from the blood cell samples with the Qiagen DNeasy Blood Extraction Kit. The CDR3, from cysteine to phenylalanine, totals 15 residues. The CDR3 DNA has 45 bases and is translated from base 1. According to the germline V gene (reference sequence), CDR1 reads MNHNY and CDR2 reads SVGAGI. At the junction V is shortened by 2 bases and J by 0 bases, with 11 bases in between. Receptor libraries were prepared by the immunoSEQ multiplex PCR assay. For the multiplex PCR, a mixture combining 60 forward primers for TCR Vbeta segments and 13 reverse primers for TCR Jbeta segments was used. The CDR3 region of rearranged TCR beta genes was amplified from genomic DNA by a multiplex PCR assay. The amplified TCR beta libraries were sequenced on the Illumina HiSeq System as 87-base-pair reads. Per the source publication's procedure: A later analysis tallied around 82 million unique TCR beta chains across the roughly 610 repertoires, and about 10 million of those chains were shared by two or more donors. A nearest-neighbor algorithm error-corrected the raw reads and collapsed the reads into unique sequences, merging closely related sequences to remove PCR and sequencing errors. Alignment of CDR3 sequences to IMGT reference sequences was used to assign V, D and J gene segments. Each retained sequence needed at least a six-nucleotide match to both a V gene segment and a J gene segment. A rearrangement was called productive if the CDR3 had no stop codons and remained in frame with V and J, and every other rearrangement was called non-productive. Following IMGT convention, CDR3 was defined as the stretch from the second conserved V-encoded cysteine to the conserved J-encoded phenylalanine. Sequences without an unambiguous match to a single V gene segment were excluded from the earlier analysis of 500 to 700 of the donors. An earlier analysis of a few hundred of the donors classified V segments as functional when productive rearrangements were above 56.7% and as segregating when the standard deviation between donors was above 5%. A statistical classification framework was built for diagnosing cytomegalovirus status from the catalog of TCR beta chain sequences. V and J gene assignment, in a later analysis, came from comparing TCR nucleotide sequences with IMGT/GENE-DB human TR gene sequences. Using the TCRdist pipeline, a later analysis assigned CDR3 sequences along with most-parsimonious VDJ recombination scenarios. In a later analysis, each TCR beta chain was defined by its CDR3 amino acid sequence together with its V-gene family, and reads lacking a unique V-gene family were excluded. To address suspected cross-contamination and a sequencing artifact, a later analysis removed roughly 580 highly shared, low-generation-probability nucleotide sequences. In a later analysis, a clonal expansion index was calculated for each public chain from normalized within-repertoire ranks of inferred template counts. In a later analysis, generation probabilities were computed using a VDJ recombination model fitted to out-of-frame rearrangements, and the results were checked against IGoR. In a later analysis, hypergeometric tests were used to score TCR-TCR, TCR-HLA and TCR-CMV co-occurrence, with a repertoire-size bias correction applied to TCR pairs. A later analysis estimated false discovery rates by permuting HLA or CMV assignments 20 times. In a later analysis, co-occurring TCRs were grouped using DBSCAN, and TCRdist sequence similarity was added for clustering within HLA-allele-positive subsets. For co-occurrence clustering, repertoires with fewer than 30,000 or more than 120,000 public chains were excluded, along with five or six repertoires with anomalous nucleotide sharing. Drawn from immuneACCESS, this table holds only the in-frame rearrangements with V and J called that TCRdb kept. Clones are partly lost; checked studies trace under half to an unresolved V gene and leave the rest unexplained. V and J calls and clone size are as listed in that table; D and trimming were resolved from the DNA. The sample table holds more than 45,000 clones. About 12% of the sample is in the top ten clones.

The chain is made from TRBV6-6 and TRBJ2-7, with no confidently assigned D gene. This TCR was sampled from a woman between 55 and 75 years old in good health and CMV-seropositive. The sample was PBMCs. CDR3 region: CASSYPQMSSYEQYF. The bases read TGTGCCAGCAGTTACCCCCAAATGAGCTCCTACGAGCAGTACTTC.